These 21 T cell receptor beta chains were all obtained from the same sample, sequenced in a study of blood T cell repertoires in COVID-19. TCRdb's copy holds only in-frame clones and misses some; the assay was immunoSEQ multiplex PCR. The sample has 200,000 to 250,000 clones; roughly four fifths are singletons. Sequencing was performed on PBMCs or T cells enriched from blood (not recorded which). The receptors come from a man aged 40-49 years who had recovered from COVID-19.

The V and J genes are TRBV7-9 and TRBJ1-1; TRBD1 might be the D (5 bases). CDR1 is SEHNR and CDR2 is FQNEAQ in the germline V gene (reference sequence). The length of the CDR3 is 11 residues. Trimming removed 5 bases at V and 7 bases at J, with 8 bases between. CDR3 sequence (DNA): TGTGCCAGCAGCCGACAGATTGAAGCTTTCTTT. Translated: CASSRQIEAFF.

This clone was counted once. V gene TRBV7-2 combines with J gene TRBJ2-1, with 9 bases matching TRBD2. The CDR3 is 15 amino acids. The germline CDR1 and CDR2 sequences are SGHTA and FQGNSA. Trimming removed 5 bases from V and 8 bases from J; junction bases left unmatched: 10. CDR3 loop: CASSKISGREDEQFF. The DNA for the CDR3 is TGTGCCAGCAGCAAAATTAGCGGGAGAGAGGATGAGCAGTTCTTC.

The chain links TRBV6-5 to TRBJ2-1; 9 bases map to TRBD2. The length of the CDR3 is 15 residues. Trimming took 4 bases from V and 3 from J; bases not matched to a gene: 4. Germline CDR1 is MNHEY and CDR2 is SVGAGI. This chain's CDR3 is CASSLGAGGYNEQFF. The CDR3 DNA is TGTGCCAGCAGTTTAGGAGCGGGAGGCTACAATGAGCAGTTCTTC.

This CDR3 reads CASSVTPNTEAFF. CDR3 DNA sequence: TGTGCCAGCAGCGTGACACCGAACACTGAAGCTTTCTTT. The chain uses TRBV9 and TRBJ1-1; D uncertain. V was cut by 2 bases and J by 1 base, with 6 bases left in between. The CDR3 runs to 13 residues. Germline assignment: CDR1 SGDLS and CDR2 YYNGEE.

This chain joins TRBV19 and TRBJ2-1, with a weak D call TRBD2 (6 bases). Trimming stripped 7 bases from V and 1 base from J, with 11 bases between. This CDR3 region has 14 residues. The germline V gene encodes CDR1 LNHDA and CDR2 SQIVND (reference sequence). The CDR3 protein is CASTRGSSYNEQFF. The CDR3 DNA follows: TGTGCCAGTACCCGGGGGAGTTCCTACAATGAGCAGTTCTTC.

V is TRBV7-8 and J is TRBJ1-4; no definite D call. CDR3 length: 16 amino acids. Germline V gene sequence: CDR1 SGHVS, CDR2 FQNEAQ. V lost 3 bases, J lost 4 bases, and 15 bases lay in between. CDR3 sequence: CASSLKQQIINEKLFF. As DNA, the CDR3 is TGTGCCAGCAGCTTGAAACAGCAAATCATTAATGAAAAACTGTTTTTT.

The CDR3 DNA follows: TGCGCCAGCAGATTGACAGCGAGCACTGAAGCTTTCTTT. Amino acid sequence: CASRLTASTEAFF. The V and J genes are TRBV10-1 and TRBJ1-1, with TRBD1 as a possible D gene (5 bases). This CDR3 spans 13 amino acids. The germline V gene has CDR1 WNHNN and CDR2 SYGVQD (reference sequence). Deletions cut 6 bases from V and 4 bases from J, with 12 bases between.

This clone occurred many times. The chain uses TRBV19 and TRBJ1-5, with TRBD1 matching 8 bases. The germline CDR1 and CDR2 sequences are LNHDA and SQIVND (reference sequence). This CDR3 spans 14 amino acids. Trimming took 7 bases from V and 7 from J; bases not matched to a gene: 9. The CDR3 DNA reads as TGTGCCAGTACCCAGGGACAGGCAAGGCAGCCCCAGCATTTT. It encodes CASTQGQARQPQHF.

This clone was recorded once. The chain couples TRBV30 to TRBJ1-3; D is undetermined. CDR3 length: 15 residues. Germline V CDR1 and CDR2: GTSNPN, SVGIG (reference sequence). V was pared by 0 bases and J by 0 bases, with 9 bases between. CDR3 sequence (DNA): TGTGCCTGGAGTGTACGGGGTAACTCTGGAAACACCATATATTTT. Amino acids: CAWSVRGNSGNTIYF. Looking up the rest from reference TRBV30 and TRBJ1-3 gives the full variable domain: SQTIHQWPATLVQPVGSPLSLECTVEGTSNPNLYWYRQAAGRGLQLLFYSVGIGQISSEVPQNLSASRPQDRQFILSSKKLLLSDSGFYLCAWSVRGNSGNTIYFGEGSWLTVV.

This chain links TRBV11-3 with TRBJ2-5; 8 bases align to TRBD2. The germline CDR1 and CDR2 sequences are SGHNT and YENEEA. The length of the CDR3 is 16 residues. Trimming removed 5 bases from V and 2 bases from J; junction bases left unmatched: 10. The CDR3 sequence is CASSAGTSTLQETQYF. In nucleotides, the CDR3 is TGTGCCAGCAGCGCTGGGACTAGTACTTTGCAAGAGACCCAGTACTTC. Using reference TRBV11-3 and TRBJ2-5 for the parts outside the CDR3, the full variable domain is EAGVVQSPRYKIIEKKQPVAFWCNPISGHNTLYWYLQNLGQGPELLIRYENEEAVDDSQLPKDRFSAERLKGVDSTLKIQPAELGDSAVYLCASSAGTSTLQETQYFGPGTRLLVL.

CDR3 loop: CASSPTPPTQNSPLHF. The CDR3 nucleotides are TGTGCCAGCTCACCCACACCTCCCACACAGAATTCACCCCTCCACTTT. The chain links TRBV18 to TRBJ1-6; D is ambiguous. CDR3 size: 16 residues. Trimming stripped 3 bases from V and 7 bases from J, with 16 bases between. Germline V gene sequence: CDR1 KGHSH, CDR2 LQKENI.

The V gene is TRBV29-1, the J gene TRBJ1-2; 7 bases fit TRBD1. The J segment lost 5 bases and the V segment lost 7 bases, leaving 10 bases of the junction unmatched. CDR1 is SQVTM, CDR2 ANQGSEA, per germline. The CDR3 spans 13 residues. The CDR3 DNA reads TGCAGCGCTACAACGACAGGGCGGTATGGCTACACCTTC. This encodes CSATTTGRYGYTF.

This clone was observed a single time. CDR3 bases: TGTGCCAGCAGCACCCACGAGGGACAGAAGTCCTACGAGCAGTACTTC. Translated, it gives CASSTHEGQKSYEQYF. V gene TRBV9 combines with J gene TRBJ2-7, with 7 bases matching TRBD1. Trimming cost V 4 bases and J 1 base; bases outside gene matches: 11. This CDR3 has 16 residues. From germline, CDR1 is SGDLS and CDR2 YYNGEE.

This clone appeared a single time. The rearrangement links TRBV3-1 (or the pseudogene TRBV3-2) to TRBJ1-1; tentative D call: TRBD1 (5 bases). In germline, CDR1 is LGHDT, CDR2 YNNKEL (reference sequence). The V gene lost 6 bases and the J gene lost 5 bases, with 19 bases spanning the gap. This CDR3 is built from 15 residues. CDR3 residues: CASRRTDQGRTEAFF. The DNA of the CDR3 is TGTGCCAGCAGGAGAACGGACCAGGGAAGGACTGAAGCTTTCTTT.

Here the CDR3 DNA reads TGTGCCTGGAGTGTGGGTACGGATATAGCTGGTCAGCCCCAGCATTTT. Protein sequence: CAWSVGTDIAGQPQHF. V gene TRBV30 combines with J gene TRBJ1-5; no reliable D call. Trimming removed 0 bases from V and 6 bases from J, with 18 bases in between. This CDR3 region has 16 residues. Germline V lookup: CDR1 GTSNPN, CDR2 SVGIG (reference sequence).

This chain links TRBV19 with TRBJ1-2; the D gene is possibly TRBD1 (5 bases). The CDR3 totals 15 residues. With 3 bases removed from V and 4 bases from J, the gap between germline ends came to 15 bases. The V gene's germline CDR1 is LNHDA and CDR2 SQIVND (reference sequence). The CDR3 DNA is TGTGCCAGTAGTATCCCCGACAGACGAATCTATGGCTACACCTTC. Amino acid sequence: CASSIPDRRIYGYTF.

This clone was seen a single time. The chain recombines TRBV7-9 with TRBJ2-2; weak D call: TRBD1 (6 bases). Per germline, CDR1 SEHNR and CDR2 FQNEAQ (reference sequence). V dropped 6 bases and J dropped 5 bases, with 16 bases sitting between them. The CDR3 contains 15 residues. CDR3 sequence (DNA): TGTGCCAGCAGTTCCGGGACACCCCGGACCGGGGAGCTGTTTTTT. Its translation: CASSSGTPRTGELFF.

The chain has TRBV2 and TRBJ2-4; TRBD2 might be the D (6 bases). Germline V gene sequence: CDR1 SNHLY, CDR2 FYNNEI. The CDR3 spans 15 residues. V lost 6 bases to trimming and J lost 6 bases, with 18 bases between them. The CDR3 nucleotides are TGTGCCAGCAGCTACTCCGGGACTGAGACAAACATTCAGTACTTC. The encoded protein is CASSYSGTETNIQYF.

The J gene is TRBJ2-7, the V gene TRBV5-8; D is unclear. V gave up 4 bases and J gave up 3 bases, with 11 bases separating them. Germline V gene lookup returns CDR1 SGHTS and CDR2 YDEGEE. The CDR3 extends over 13 amino acids. The CDR3 reads CASSPLRFYEQYF. The CDR3 region has the DNA TGTGCCAGCAGCCCTTTACGGTTCTACGAGCAGTACTTC.

The chain carries TRBV5-8 and TRBJ2-2, with 10 bases lining up with TRBD1. CDR3 length equals 16 residues. Losses at the gene ends were 4 bases for V and 6 bases for J; bases not matched to a gene: 9. The germline CDR1 and CDR2 sequences are SGHTS and YDEGEE. CDR3 residues: CASSHQRDRGPGELFF. For the CDR3, the DNA is TGTGCCAGCAGCCATCAAAGGGACAGGGGACCCGGGGAGCTGTTTTTT.

The genes are TRBV28 and TRBJ1-1; a weak D match, TRBD1 (5 bases). The germline V gene has CDR1 MDHEN and CDR2 SYDVKM. This CDR3 contains 12 residues. Trimming shortened V by 10 bases and J by 1 base, and 10 bases separated the two germline ends. CDR3 region: CATREQNTEAFF. The CDR3 DNA reads TGTGCCACCAGGGAGCAGAACACTGAAGCTTTCTTT.